Sequencing of this T cell receptor (beta chain) was carried out in a study of cytomegalovirus exposure and HLA in healthy donors. The study, taken as a whole, reports: The majority of CMV-associated TCR beta chains were reported as apparently HLA-restricted in a later analysis.

On this clone itself: What it binds is not known.

The PCR employed 60 Vbeta primers together with 13 Jbeta primers. Profiling relied on immunoSEQ multiplex PCR, and the TCRdb table lists in-frame clones only, not all of them. The table has approximately 240,000 clones, about 80% seen once. Despite likely unrecorded immune exposures, the donors were nominally healthy at the time of sampling. The CDR3 is 14 residues long. Germline CDR1 SGDLS, CDR2 YYNGEE. V was clipped by 0 bases and J by 6 bases, with 7 bases between them. The rearrangement links TRBV9 to TRBJ1-6, with D maybe TRBD1 (6 bases). This sequence originates from a woman aged 55-75 years in good health and CMV-seropositive. The sequenced material came from PBMCs. The CDR3 DNA is TGTGCCAGCAGCGTAGAACAGGGTAATTCACCCCTCCACTTT. Amino acid sequence: CASSVEQGNSPLHF.